The following is a T cell receptor (beta chain) sequence with its context. The data originate from a study of T cells in tuberculosis. The CDR3 covers 14 residues. Germline CDR1 reads SGHRS; CDR2 reads YFSETQ. V lost 0 bases and J lost 1, with 7 bases in between. Clones were sequenced by immunoSEQ multiplex PCR, and TCRdb holds only the in-frame ones, with some missing. The table lists fewer than 45,000 clones, roughly 96% of them singletons, with around 7% in the top ten. This clonotype was obtained from a donor aged 10-29 years with latent tuberculosis or without tuberculosis infection. The sequenced sample consisted of PBMCs. The rearrangement uses TRBV5-1 and TRBJ1-1; D call uncertain. CDR3: CASSLDLRNTEAFF. CDR3 coding DNA: TGCGCCAGCAGCTTGGATCTTAGGAACACTGAAGCTTTCTTT.